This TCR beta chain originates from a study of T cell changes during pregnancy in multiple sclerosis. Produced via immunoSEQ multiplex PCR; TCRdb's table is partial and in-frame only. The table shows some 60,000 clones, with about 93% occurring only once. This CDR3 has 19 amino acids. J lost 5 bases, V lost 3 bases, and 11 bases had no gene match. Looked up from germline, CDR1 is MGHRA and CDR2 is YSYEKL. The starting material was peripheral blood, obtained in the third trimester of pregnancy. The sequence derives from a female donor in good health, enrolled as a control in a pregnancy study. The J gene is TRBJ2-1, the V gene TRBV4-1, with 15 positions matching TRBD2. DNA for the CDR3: TGCGCCAGCAGCCATCCTGGACTAGCGGGAGGGCCGGGACACAATGAGCAGTTCTTC. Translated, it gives CASSHPGLAGGPGHNEQFF.